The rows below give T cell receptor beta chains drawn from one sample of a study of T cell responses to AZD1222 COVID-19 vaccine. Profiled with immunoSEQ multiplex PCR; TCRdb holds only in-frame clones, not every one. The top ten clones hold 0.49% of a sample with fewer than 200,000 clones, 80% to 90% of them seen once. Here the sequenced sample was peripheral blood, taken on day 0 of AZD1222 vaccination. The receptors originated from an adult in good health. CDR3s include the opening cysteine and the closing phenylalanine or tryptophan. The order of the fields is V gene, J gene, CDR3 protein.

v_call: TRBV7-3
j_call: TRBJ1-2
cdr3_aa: CASSLSGTGGSYGYTF

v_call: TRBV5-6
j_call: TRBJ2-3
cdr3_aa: CASSSSGESTDTQYF

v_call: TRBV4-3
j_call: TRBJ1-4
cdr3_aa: CASSQDLPRGVGVNEKLFF

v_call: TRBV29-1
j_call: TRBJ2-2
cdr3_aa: CSVAGPTGELFF

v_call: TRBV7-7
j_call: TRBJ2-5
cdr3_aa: CASSQGAGAAETQYF

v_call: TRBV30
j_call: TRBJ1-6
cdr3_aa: CACLLGGSRNRSPLHF

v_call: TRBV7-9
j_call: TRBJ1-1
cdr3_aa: CASSPREIPLEAFF

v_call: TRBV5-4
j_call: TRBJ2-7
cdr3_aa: CASSFGGASYEQYF

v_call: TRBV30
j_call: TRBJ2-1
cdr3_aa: CAWSPTGTGGYNEQFF

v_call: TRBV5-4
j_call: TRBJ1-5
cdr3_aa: CASSLKWQTQQPQHF

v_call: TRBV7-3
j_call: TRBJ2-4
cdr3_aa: CASSLNSQNIQYF

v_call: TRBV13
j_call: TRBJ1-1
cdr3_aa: CASSPRSRTGGNTEAFF

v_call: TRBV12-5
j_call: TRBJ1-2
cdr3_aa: CASGLSRGLKGGYTF

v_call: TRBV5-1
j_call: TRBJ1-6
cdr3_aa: CASGPGSGDNSPLHF

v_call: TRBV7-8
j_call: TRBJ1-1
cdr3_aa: CASSVAVFGTEAFF

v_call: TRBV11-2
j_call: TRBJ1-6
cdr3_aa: CASRDRGSPLHF

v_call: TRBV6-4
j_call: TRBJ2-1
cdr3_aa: CASSDSMQGLEFYNEQFF

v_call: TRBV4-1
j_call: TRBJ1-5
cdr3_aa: CASSHINRGSNQPQHF

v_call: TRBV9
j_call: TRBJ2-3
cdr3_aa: CASQAGASTDTQYF

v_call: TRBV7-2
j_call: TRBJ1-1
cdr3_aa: CASSWGGEAFF

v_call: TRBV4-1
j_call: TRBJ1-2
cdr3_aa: CASSQDRSRGYTF

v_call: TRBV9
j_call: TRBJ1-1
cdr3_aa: CASSSGTVNTEAFF

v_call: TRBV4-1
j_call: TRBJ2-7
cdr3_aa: CASSQEGGNEQYF

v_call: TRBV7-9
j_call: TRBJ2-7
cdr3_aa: CASSRQGAIRSYEQYF

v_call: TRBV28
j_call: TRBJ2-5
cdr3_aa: CASSGEALALKTQYF

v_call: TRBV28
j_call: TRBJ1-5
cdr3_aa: CASSLWVGQGYQPQHF

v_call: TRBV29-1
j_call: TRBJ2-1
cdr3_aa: CSVALAGDTEQFF

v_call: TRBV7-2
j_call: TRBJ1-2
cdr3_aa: CASSSPGRNNYGYTF

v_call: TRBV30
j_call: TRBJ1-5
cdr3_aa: CAWSVDRGNQPQHF

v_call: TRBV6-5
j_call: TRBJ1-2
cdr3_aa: CASSYGAANYGYTF

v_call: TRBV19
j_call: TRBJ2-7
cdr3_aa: CASSDSDSSYEQYF